A selection of T cell receptor beta chains follows, all from one sample in a study of T cell changes during pregnancy in multiple sclerosis. Sequenced by immunoSEQ multiplex PCR; TCRdb stores in-frame clones only, minus some. In the table there are 50,000 to 70,000 clones, roughly 91% of which are singletons. Specimen: peripheral blood, collected in the third trimester of pregnancy. These receptors were collected from a female donor in good health, enrolled as a control in a pregnancy study. Each CDR3 is given without its conserved first and last residue.

J gene,V gene,CDR3 protein
TRBJ2-7,TRBV19,ASSIMGAGDTSYEQY
TRBJ2-1,TRBV7-9,ASSFVAGEINEQF
TRBJ2-3,TRBV11-1,ASSARTSGISTDTQY
TRBJ2-5,TRBV10-1,APPDGGPQETQY
TRBJ2-7,TRBV28,ASRRPWSSYEQY
TRBJ2-2,TRBV2,ASSLGSGGTGELF
TRBJ1-2,TRBV28,ASSLSDRGSYGYT
TRBJ2-1,TRBV27,ASSSQLRGFYEQF
TRBJ1-1,TRBV28,ASTIRGTNTEAF
TRBJ1-2,TRBV14,ASSQDRMARINDYGYT
TRBJ1-2,TRBV6-5,ASRVQGYNGYT